The rows below give T cell receptor beta chains drawn from one sample of a study of blood T cell repertoires in COVID-19. Sequencing was performed with immunoSEQ multiplex PCR; in TCRdb, only in-frame clones are kept and a portion is missing. The sample lists about 280,000 clones; approximately 86% were seen once. The specimen sequenced was peripheral blood. These receptors were taken from a woman in her 30s who had recovered from COVID-19. Each CDR3 is given with its conserved first and last residue. The D gene is left open where the match is weak. Clone size, where shown, is once, few, many, or a class for clones that have expanded.

J | D | size | V | CDR3 | DNA
TRBJ1-1 | . | . | TRBV29-1 | CSVAQGSTEAFF | TGCAGCGTAGCCCAGGGAAGCACTGAAGCTTTCTTT
TRBJ1-1 | . | . | TRBV4-1 | CASSLQLNTEAFF | TGCGCCAGCAGCCTACAGCTGAACACTGAAGCTTTCTTT
TRBJ1-1 | TRBD1 | . | TRBV6-5 | CASSTGGVGTEAFF | TGTGCCAGCAGTACAGGGGGGGTTGGAACTGAAGCTTTCTTT
TRBJ2-7 | TRBD2 | many | TRBV7-2 | CASSPVAGPYEQYF | TGTGCCAGCAGCCCTGTAGCGGGACCCTACGAGCAGTACTTC
TRBJ2-7 | . | . | TRBV19 | CASSAFSGYYEQYF | TGTGCCAGTAGTGCCTTTAGCGGCTACTACGAGCAGTACTTC
TRBJ1-2 | TRBD1 | . | TRBV7-8 | CASSLIKATAERGHRIGYTF | TGTGCCAGCAGCTTAATCAAGGCTACGGCAGAAAGGGGGCATAGAATAGGCTACACCTTC
TRBJ2-7 | . | once | TRBV12-2 | CASRLGQNSYEQYF | TGTGCAAGTCGCTTAGGACAAAACTCCTACGAGCAGTACTTC
TRBJ1-2 | . | . | TRBV6-5 | CASSYIRGKETF | TGTGCCAGCAGTTACATTAGGGGGAAGGAGACCTTC
TRBJ2-7 | TRBD1 | few | TRBV5-1 | CASSKGQGGYHEQYF | TGCGCCAGCAGCAAAGGACAGGGCGGGTATCACGAGCAGTACTTC
TRBJ2-1 | TRBD2 | once | TRBV4-1 | CASSQRSGGIYNEQFF | TGCGCCAGCAGCCAAAGGAGCGGGGGCATATACAATGAGCAGTTCTTC
TRBJ2-7 | TRBD2 | . | TRBV7-3 | CASSIVAGAGEQYF | TGTGCCAGCAGTATAGTAGCGGGAGCGGGCGAGCAGTACTTC
TRBJ2-2 | TRBD2 | . | TRBV11-3 | CASRSGTAGELFF | TGTGCCAGCAGGAGCGGGACCGCCGGGGAGCTGTTTTTT
TRBJ1-1 | . | once | TRBV7-2 | CASSLMGPGNTEAFF | TGTGCCAGCAGCTTAATGGGGCCCGGGAACACTGAAGCTTTCTTT
TRBJ2-1 | TRBD2 | . | TRBV3-1/TRBV3-2 | CASTPMEGLTSYNEQFF | TGTGCCAGCACCCCTATGGAGGGACTAACATCCTACAATGAGCAGTTCTTC
TRBJ1-5 | TRBD1 | . | TRBV6-5 | CASSSGGRGQPQHF | TGTGCCAGCAGCTCAGGGGGCAGGGGTCAGCCCCAGCATTTT
TRBJ2-7 | TRBD2 | . | TRBV25-1 | CASNSGRNYEQYF | TGTGCCAGCAATAGCGGGAGGAACTACGAGCAGTACTTC
TRBJ2-1 | . | . | TRBV19 | CASSMRRGDEQFF | TGTGCCAGTAGTATGAGGCGGGGCGATGAGCAGTTCTTC
TRBJ1-1 | . | . | TRBV9 | CASSKPGTSNGRAFF | TGTGCCAGCAGCAAACCCGGGACATCGAACGGGAGGGCTTTCTTT
TRBJ1-1 | . | . | TRBV5-5 | CASSLESAAGTEAFF | TGTGCCAGCAGCTTGGAGTCAGCCGCGGGTACTGAAGCTTTCTTT
TRBJ2-1 | . | . | TRBV28 | CASSLMGLGGFNEQFF | TGTGCCAGCAGTTTGATGGGACTTGGCGGTTTCAATGAGCAGTTCTTC
TRBJ2-7 | . | . | TRBV5-6 | CASSLRPRSYEQYF | TGTGCCAGCAGCTTGCGCCCCCGGTCCTACGAGCAGTACTTC
TRBJ1-2 | . | . | TRBV4-2 | CASSQDLQGTNYGYTF | TGTGCCAGCAGCCAAGATCTCCAGGGGACTAACTATGGCTACACCTTC
TRBJ1-1 | . | . | TRBV5-3 | CARNPWGGNGDFTEAFF | TGTGCCAGAAACCCATGGGGAGGGAACGGGGACTTCACTGAAGCTTTCTTT
TRBJ2-3 | TRBD2 | . | TRBV19 | CASTGGLAAPDTQYF | TGTGCCAGTACCGGAGGACTAGCGGCACCAGATACGCAGTATTTT
TRBJ1-2 | TRBD1 | . | TRBV2 | CASSETGAGYTF | TGTGCCAGCAGTGAGACAGGGGCTGGCTACACCTTC
TRBJ1-4 | TRBD1 | . | TRBV7-9 | CASSLVPGQGAGNEKLFF | TGTGCCAGCAGCTTAGTGCCGGGACAGGGGGCAGGAAATGAAAAACTGTTTTTT
TRBJ2-7 | . | . | TRBV28 | CASRGSGSEQYF | TGTGCCAGCAGGGGCAGCGGCTCCGAGCAGTACTTC
TRBJ2-3 | . | . | TRBV29-1 | CSVEDLLDSPTDTQYF | TGCAGCGTTGAAGATTTACTCGACAGCCCCACAGATACGCAGTATTTT
TRBJ1-2 | . | . | TRBV20-1 | CSARQEAGYTF | TGCAGTGCTAGACAGGAGGCTGGCTACACCTTC
TRBJ1-2 | . | . | TRBV4-1 | CASSQEGQSDYGYTF | TGCGCCAGCAGCCAAGAAGGACAGTCAGACTATGGCTACACCTTC
TRBJ2-3 | TRBD2 | . | TRBV7-2 | CASSAFGRGGPDTQYF | TGTGCCAGCAGCGCCTTCGGGCGGGGGGGCCCTGATACGCAGTATTTT
TRBJ2-3 | . | . | TRBV27 | CASSVPGLMHTQYF | TGTGCCAGCAGTGTCCCGGGACTGATGCATACGCAGTATTTT
TRBJ2-7 | . | . | TRBV7-2 | CASSTEPVSYEQYF | TGTGCCAGCAGCACGGAGCCTGTCTCCTACGAGCAGTACTTC
TRBJ2-5 | TRBD2 | . | TRBV30 | CAWRAGTSGGLIQYF | TGTGCCTGGAGAGCAGGGACTAGCGGGGGGCTGATCCAGTACTTC
TRBJ1-1 | TRBD1 | . | TRBV10-3 | CAITGQANTEAFF | TGTGCCATCACCGGACAGGCGAACACTGAAGCTTTCTTT
TRBJ1-2 | TRBD1 | . | TRBV5-5 | CASSAWDSANYGYTF | TGTGCCAGCAGCGCGTGGGACAGTGCAAACTATGGCTACACCTTC
TRBJ1-6 | . | . | TRBV27 | CASSFHVSPGSYNSPLHF | TGTGCCAGCAGTTTTCATGTTTCGCCGGGCTCCTATAATTCACCCCTCCACTTT
TRBJ1-1 | TRBD1 | . | TRBV24-1 | CATSDSEQGTAFF | TGTGCCACCAGTGATTCCGAACAGGGGACGGCTTTCTTT
TRBJ2-7 | . | few | TRBV5-1 | CASSSAYEQYF | TGCGCCAGCAGCTCGGCCTACGAGCAGTACTTC
TRBJ2-7 | TRBD1 | . | TRBV7-8 | CASSWDRGQAEQYF | TGTGCCAGCAGCTGGGACAGGGGACAGGCCGAGCAGTACTTC
TRBJ2-1 | TRBD1 | . | TRBV4-1 | CASSAQTGPYNEQFF | TGCGCCAGCAGCGCCCAGACAGGGCCTTACAATGAGCAGTTCTTC
TRBJ1-2 | TRBD1 | . | TRBV14 | CASSHPTGGENYGYTF | TGTGCCAGCAGCCACCCGACAGGGGGCGAAAACTATGGCTACACCTTC
TRBJ2-5 | . | . | TRBV6-5 | CASRPHREGETQYF | TGTGCCAGCAGACCACACAGGGAGGGGGAGACCCAGTACTTC
TRBJ2-5 | TRBD1 | once | TRBV29-1 | CSGWGDRGQETQYF | TGCAGCGGGTGGGGGGACAGGGGGCAAGAGACCCAGTACTTC
TRBJ1-2 | TRBD1 | . | TRBV27 | CASRRGGGDYGYTF | TGTGCCAGCAGGAGAGGGGGCGGGGACTATGGCTACACCTTC
TRBJ1-1 | . | . | TRBV27 | CASRGASYTEAFF | TGTGCCAGCAGGGGGGCGTCGTACACTGAAGCTTTCTTT
TRBJ1-1 | . | . | TRBV30 | CAWSDNREAFF | TGTGCCTGGAGTGACAATCGTGAAGCTTTCTTT
TRBJ1-2 | . | . | TRBV5-1 | CASSLAAGDGYTF | TGCGCCAGCAGCTTGGCCGCCGGGGATGGCTACACCTTC
TRBJ1-3 | TRBD1 | few | TRBV5-4 | CASSLWGQLINTIYF | TGTGCCAGCAGCTTGTGGGGACAGCTAATAAACACCATATATTTT
TRBJ2-3 | TRBD1 | . | TRBV27 | CASSLGTGGPDTQYF | TGTGCCAGCAGTTTAGGGACAGGGGGCCCAGATACGCAGTATTTT
TRBJ2-7 | . | . | TRBV5-1 | CASSLVTTVQSYEQYF | TGCGCCAGCAGCTTGGTTACGACAGTCCAATCCTACGAGCAGTACTTC
TRBJ1-1 | . | . | TRBV5-4 | CASSLVYSNTEAFF | TGTGCCAGCAGCTTGGTCTACAGTAACACTGAAGCTTTCTTT
TRBJ1-4 | TRBD1 | . | TRBV30 | CAWSVRRGQGREKLFF | TGTGCCTGGAGTGTACGGAGAGGACAGGGGCGCGAAAAACTGTTTTTT
TRBJ2-7 | . | . | TRBV4-1 | CASSQEREREAHEQYF | TGCGCCAGCAGCCAAGAGCGTGAAAGGGAGGCCCACGAGCAGTACTTC
TRBJ2-7 | . | once | TRBV5-8 | CASSWGMRAYEQYF | TGTGCCAGCAGCTGGGGTATGAGGGCCTACGAGCAGTACTTC
TRBJ1-5 | . | few | TRBV10-3 | CAIKADFNQPQHF | TGTGCCATCAAAGCTGATTTCAATCAGCCCCAGCATTTT
TRBJ1-3 | . | . | TRBV24-1 | CATSDDAGEPTGGNTIYF | TGTGCCACCAGTGACGACGCCGGGGAGCCAACCGGCGGAAACACCATATATTTT